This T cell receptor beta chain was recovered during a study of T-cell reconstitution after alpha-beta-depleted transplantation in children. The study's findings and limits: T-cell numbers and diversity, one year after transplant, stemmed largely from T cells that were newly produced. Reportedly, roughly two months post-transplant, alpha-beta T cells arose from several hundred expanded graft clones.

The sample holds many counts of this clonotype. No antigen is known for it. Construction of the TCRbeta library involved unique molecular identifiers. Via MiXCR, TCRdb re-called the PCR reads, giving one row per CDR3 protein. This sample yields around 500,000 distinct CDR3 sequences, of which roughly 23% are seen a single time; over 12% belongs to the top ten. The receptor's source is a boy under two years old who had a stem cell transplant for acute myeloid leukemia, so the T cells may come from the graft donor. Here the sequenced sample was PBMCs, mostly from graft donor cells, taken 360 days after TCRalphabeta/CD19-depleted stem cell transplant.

CDR3 coding DNA: TGCAGTGCTAGAGTCCCAGCGGGAACGAAAGAGACCCAGTACTTC. Its protein is CSARVPAGTKETQYF. This rearrangement joins TRBV20-1 to TRBJ2-5; 7 bases are a match to TRBD2. J gave up 3 bases and V 1 base, and 8 bases lay outside the gene matches. CDR3 length: 15 amino acids. Germline V gene lookup returns CDR1 DFQATT and CDR2 SNEGSKA (reference sequence).